These 10 T cell receptor beta chains were sequenced from one sample in a study of cytomegalovirus exposure and HLA in healthy donors. The table came from immunoSEQ multiplex PCR; TCRdb's copy has only in-frame clones and leaves some out. The repertoire has about 200,000 clones, roughly 83% of them found once; the top ten carry about 6%. The sequenced material came from PBMCs. These receptors were obtained from a woman between 18 and 29 years old in good health and CMV-seronegative.

The chain links TRBV6-6 to TRBJ1-2, with D possibly TRBD1 on 5 matching bases. V was cut by 4 bases and J by 8 bases, with 17 bases left in between. The germline V gene encodes CDR1 MNHNY and CDR2 SVGAGI (reference sequence). There are 14 residues in the CDR3. The CDR3 loop is CASSFGAGRGGYTF. Written as DNA, the CDR3 is TGTGCCAGCAGTTTTGGCGCGGGGCGTGGGGGCTACACCTTC.

The chain links TRBV5-6 to TRBJ1-5; D ambiguous. Per the germline V gene, CDR1 is SGHDT and CDR2 is YYEEEE. This CDR3 region has 13 residues. Between the trimmed V and J ends, which lost 0 bases and 5 bases, there was a span of 6 bases. Written as DNA, the CDR3 is TGTGCCAGCAGCTTGGGCGTGTATCAGCCCCAGCATTTT. This codes for CASSLGVYQPQHF.

The gene calls are TRBV6-1 and TRBJ2-3; the D gene is possibly TRBD1 (6 bases). Trimming took off 4 bases at V and 5 bases at J, with 13 bases between the two ends. CDR3 length: 14 amino acids. Germline values: CDR1 MNHNS, CDR2 SASEGT. CDR3 nucleotides: TGTGCCAGCAGTGTGTCGACAGGAGGAGATACGCAGTATTTT. This gives the protein CASSVSTGGDTQYF.

The chain employs TRBV10-3 and TRBJ2-3, with no clear D. Germline CDR1 reads ENHRY; CDR2 reads SYGVKD. The CDR3 has 12 amino acids. Trimming stripped 10 bases from V and 2 bases from J, with 10 bases between. CDR3 bases: TGTGCCACCGGTCGAGACACAGATACGCAGTATTTT. It codes for CATGRDTDTQYF.

The chain combines TRBV2 with TRBJ1-6; the match to TRBD1 covers 12 bases. Germline trimming cut 5 bases from V and 10 bases from J; bases unmatched to any gene: 9. The CDR3 is 16 amino acids. Germline CDR1 reads SNHLY; CDR2 reads FYNNEI. CDR3 DNA: TGTGCCAGCAGTATGGGGACAGGGGGCAGGGGGTCACCCCTCCACTTT. This translates into CASSMGTGGRGSPLHF. The full variable domain, its missing parts supplied by reference TRBV2 and TRBJ1-6, is EPEVTQTPSHQVTQMGQEVILRCVPISNHLYFYWYRQILGQKVEFLVSFYNNEISEKSEIFDDQFSVERPDGSNFTLKIRSTKLEDSAMYFCASSMGTGGRGSPLHFGNGTRLTVT.

This sequence joins TRBV29-1 and TRBJ2-1; either TRBD1 or TRBD2 may fit D (5 bases each). Trimming pared 4 bases from V and 5 bases from J, leaving 12 bases between. The germline CDR1 and CDR2 sequences are SQVTM and ANQGSEA. The CDR3 consists of 13 residues. CDR3 sequence: CSVVPGRDNEQFF. CDR3 nucleotide sequence: TGCAGCGTTGTCCCGGGGCGGGACAATGAGCAGTTCTTC.

This clone has just one count. The genes are TRBV27 and TRBJ2-1; D might be TRBD2 (7 bases). CDR3 length: 13 residues. Germline CDR1 MNHEY, CDR2 SMNVEV (reference sequence). With 5 bases removed from V and 10 bases from J, the gap between germline ends came to 15 bases. CDR3 sequence: CASSLGGRGEQFF. DNA for the CDR3: TGTGCCAGCAGTCTCGGGGGGCGGGGGGAGCAGTTCTTC.

The rearrangement joins TRBV6-5 to TRBJ1-6, with TRBD1 as a possible D gene (5 bases). This CDR3 spans 16 amino acids. In germline, CDR1 is MNHEY, CDR2 SVGAGI. V was shortened by 0 bases and J by 10 bases, with 16 bases between the two germline ends. CDR3 sequence: CASSYSIGGKGSPLHF. CDR3 DNA: TGTGCCAGCAGTTACTCAATCGGGGGGAAGGGGTCACCCCTCCACTTT.

This clone was seen just once. The V gene is TRBV20-1, the J gene TRBJ2-3, with D perhaps matching TRBD1 (6 bases). V was clipped by 7 bases and J by 1 base, with 6 bases between them. The germline gives CDR1 DFQATT, CDR2 SNEGSKA (reference sequence). The CDR3 covers 11 residues. CDR3 amino acids: CSGQGTDTQYF. Here the CDR3 DNA reads TGCAGTGGACAGGGCACAGATACGCAGTATTTT.

The rearrangement joins TRBV27 to TRBJ1-2, with 8 bases that match TRBD1. The trim removed 5 bases at V and 7 bases at J, leaving 12 bases unmatched. Germline assignment: CDR1 MNHEY and CDR2 SMNVEV (reference sequence). The CDR3 sequence is 15 residues long. CDR3 sequence reads: CASSAGGRGPSGYTF. The DNA of the CDR3 is TGTGCCAGCAGTGCCGGGGGCAGGGGGCCTTCTGGCTACACCTTC.